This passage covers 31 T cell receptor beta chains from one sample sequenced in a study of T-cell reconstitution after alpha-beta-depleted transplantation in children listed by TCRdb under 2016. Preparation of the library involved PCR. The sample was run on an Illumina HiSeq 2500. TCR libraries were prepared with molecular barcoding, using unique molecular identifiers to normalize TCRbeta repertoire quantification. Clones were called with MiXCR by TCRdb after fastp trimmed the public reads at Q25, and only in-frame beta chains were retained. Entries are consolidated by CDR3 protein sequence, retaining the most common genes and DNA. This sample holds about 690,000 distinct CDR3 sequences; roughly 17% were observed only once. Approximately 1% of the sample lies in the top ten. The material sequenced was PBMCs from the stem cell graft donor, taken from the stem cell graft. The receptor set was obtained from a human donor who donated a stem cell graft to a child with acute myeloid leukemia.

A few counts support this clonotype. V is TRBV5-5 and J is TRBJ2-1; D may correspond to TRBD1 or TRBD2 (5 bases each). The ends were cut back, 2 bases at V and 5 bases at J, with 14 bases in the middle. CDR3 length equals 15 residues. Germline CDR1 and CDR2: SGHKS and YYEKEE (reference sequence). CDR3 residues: CASSFRGGNNNEQFF. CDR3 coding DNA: TGTGCCAGCAGCTTTCGTGGGGGAAATAACAATGAGCAGTTCTTC. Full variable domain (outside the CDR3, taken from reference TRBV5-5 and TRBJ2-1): DAGVTQSPTHLIKTRGQQVTLRCSPISGHKSVSWYQQVLGQGPQFIFQYYEKEERGRGNFPDRFSARQFPNYSSELNVNALLLGDSALYLCASSFRGGNNNEQFFGPGTRLTVL.

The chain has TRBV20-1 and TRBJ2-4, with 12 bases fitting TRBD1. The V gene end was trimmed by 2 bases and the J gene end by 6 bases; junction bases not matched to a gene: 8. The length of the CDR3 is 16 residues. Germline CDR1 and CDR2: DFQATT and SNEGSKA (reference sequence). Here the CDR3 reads CSARTKPGQGANIQYF. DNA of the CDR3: TGCAGTGCTAGAACTAAACCGGGACAGGGGGCAAACATTCAGTACTTC.

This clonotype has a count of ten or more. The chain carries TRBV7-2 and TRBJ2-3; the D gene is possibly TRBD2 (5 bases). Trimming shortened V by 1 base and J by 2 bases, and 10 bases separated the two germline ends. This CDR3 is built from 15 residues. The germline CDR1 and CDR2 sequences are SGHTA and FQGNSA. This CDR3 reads CASSLGGPPTDTQYF. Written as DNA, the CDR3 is TGTGCCAGCAGCTTAGGAGGGCCTCCCACAGATACGCAGTATTTT.

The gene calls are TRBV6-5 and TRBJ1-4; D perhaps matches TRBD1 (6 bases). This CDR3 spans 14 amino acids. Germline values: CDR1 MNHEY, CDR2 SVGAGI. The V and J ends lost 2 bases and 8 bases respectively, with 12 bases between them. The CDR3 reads CASSYGGGREKLFF. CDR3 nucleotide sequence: TGTGCCAGCAGTTACGGGGGGGGCCGAGAAAAACTGTTTTTT.

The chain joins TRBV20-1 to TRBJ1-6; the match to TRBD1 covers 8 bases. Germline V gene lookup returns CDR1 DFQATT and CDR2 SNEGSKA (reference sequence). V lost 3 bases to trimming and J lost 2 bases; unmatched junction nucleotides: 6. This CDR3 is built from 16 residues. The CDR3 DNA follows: TGCAGTGCTAGTGACAGGGGAAGGGCCTATAATTCACCCCTCCACTTT. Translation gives CSASDRGRAYNSPLHF.

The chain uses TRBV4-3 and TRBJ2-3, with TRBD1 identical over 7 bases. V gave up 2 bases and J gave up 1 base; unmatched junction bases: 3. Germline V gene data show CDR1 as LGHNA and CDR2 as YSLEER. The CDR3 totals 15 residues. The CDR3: CASSQKTGGTDTQYF. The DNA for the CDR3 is TGCGCCAGCAGCCAAAAAACAGGGGGCACAGATACGCAGTATTTT.

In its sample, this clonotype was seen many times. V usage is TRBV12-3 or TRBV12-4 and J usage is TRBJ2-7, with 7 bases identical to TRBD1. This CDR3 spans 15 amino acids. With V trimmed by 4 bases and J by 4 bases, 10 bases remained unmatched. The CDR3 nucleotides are TGTGCCAGCAGTTCACCGAGACAGGGTTCATACGAGCAGTACTTC. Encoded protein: CASSSPRQGSYEQYF.

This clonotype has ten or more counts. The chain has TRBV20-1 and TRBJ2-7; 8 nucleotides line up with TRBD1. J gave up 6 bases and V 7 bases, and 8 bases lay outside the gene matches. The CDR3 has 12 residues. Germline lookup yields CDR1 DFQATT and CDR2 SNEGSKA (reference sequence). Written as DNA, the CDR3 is TGCAGTGTTCCCCGTACAGGGGGCGAGCAGTACTTC. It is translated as CSVPRTGGEQYF.

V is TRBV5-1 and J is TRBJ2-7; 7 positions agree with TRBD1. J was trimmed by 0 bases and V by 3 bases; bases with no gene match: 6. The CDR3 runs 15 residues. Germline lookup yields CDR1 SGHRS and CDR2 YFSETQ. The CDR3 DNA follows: TGCGCCAGCAGCTCCGGGACAGTAACCTCCTACGAGCAGTACTTC. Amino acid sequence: CASSSGTVTSYEQYF.

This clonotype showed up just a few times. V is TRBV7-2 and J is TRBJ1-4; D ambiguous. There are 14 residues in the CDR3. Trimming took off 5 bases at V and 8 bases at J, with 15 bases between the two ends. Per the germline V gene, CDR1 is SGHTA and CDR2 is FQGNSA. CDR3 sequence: CASSRSSGGEKLFF. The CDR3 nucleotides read TGTGCCAGCAGCCGATCCTCGGGAGGAGAAAAACTGTTTTTT.

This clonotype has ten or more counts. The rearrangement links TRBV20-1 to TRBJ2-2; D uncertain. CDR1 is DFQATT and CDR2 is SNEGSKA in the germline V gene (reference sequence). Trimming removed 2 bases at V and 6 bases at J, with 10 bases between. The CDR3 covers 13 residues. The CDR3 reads CSARRLSAGELFF. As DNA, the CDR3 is TGCAGTGCTAGACGTCTATCGGCCGGGGAGCTGTTTTTT.

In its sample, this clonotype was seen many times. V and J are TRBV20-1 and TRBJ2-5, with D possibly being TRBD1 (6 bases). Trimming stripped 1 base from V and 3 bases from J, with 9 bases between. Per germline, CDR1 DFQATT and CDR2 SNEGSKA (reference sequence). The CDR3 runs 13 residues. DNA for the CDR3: TGCAGTGCTAGAGCTACAGGGAAAGAGACCCAGTACTTC. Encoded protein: CSARATGKETQYF.

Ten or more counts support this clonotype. The CDR3 DNA sequence: TGTGCCAGCAGCTTAGCACAGGGAAGTTTTGGCTACACCTTC. It translates to CASSLAQGSFGYTF. This chain joins TRBV7-6 and TRBJ1-2, with D tentatively TRBD1 (6 bases). The CDR3 consists of 14 residues. V lost 0 bases to trimming and J lost 7 bases, with 12 bases between them. Germline V gives CDR1 SGHVS, CDR2 FNYEAQ.

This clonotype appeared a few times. In DNA form, the CDR3 reads TGTGCCAGCAGAGACCAACTAGCGGGGGGAACAGATACGCAGTATTTT. It codes for CASRDQLAGGTDTQYF. This chain links TRBV27 with TRBJ2-3; 12 positions agree with TRBD2. The CDR3 covers 16 residues. V dropped 6 bases and J dropped 3; count of bases not matched to a gene: 7. The germline CDR1 and CDR2 sequences are MNHEY and SMNVEV (reference sequence).

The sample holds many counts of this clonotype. CDR3 residues: CASIPDRGQGDTQYF. The CDR3 bases are TGTGCCAGCATCCCCGACAGGGGGCAAGGAGATACGCAGTATTTT. The V gene is TRBV25-1, the J gene TRBJ2-3; 10 bases match TRBD1. CDR3 size: 15 residues. Germline trimming cut 7 bases from V and 5 bases from J; bases unmatched to any gene: 9. Per the germline V gene, CDR1 is MGHDK and CDR2 is SYGVNS.

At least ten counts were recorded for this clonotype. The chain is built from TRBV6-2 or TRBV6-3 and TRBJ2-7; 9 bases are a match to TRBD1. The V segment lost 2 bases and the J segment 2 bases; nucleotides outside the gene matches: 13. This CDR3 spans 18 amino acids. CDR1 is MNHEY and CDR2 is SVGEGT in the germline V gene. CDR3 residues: CASSYHPTGGERAYEQYF. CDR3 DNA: TGTGCCAGCAGTTACCACCCGACAGGGGGGGAACGGGCCTACGAGCAGTACTTC.

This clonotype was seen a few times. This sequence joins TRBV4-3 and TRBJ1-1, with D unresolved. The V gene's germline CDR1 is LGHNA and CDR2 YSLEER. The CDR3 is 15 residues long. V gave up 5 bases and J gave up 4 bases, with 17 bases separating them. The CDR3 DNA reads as TGCGCCAGCAGCTCCGGGCCCATCGGCGGCACTGAAGCTTTCTTT. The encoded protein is CASSSGPIGGTEAFF.

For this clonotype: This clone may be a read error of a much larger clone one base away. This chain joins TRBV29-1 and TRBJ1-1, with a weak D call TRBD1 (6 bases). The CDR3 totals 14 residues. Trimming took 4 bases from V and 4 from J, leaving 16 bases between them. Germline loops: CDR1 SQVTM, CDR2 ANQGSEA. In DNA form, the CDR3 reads TGCAGCGTTGGTTGGGGGGGCGCGGGCACTGAAGCTTTCTTT. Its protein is CSVGWGGAGTEAFF.

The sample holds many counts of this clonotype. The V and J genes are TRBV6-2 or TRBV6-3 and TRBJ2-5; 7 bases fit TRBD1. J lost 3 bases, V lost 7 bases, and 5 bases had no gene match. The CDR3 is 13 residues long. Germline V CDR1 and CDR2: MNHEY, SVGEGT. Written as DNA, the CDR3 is TGTGCCAGCACTTCGACAGGGAAAGAGACCCAGTACTTC. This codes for CASTSTGKETQYF.

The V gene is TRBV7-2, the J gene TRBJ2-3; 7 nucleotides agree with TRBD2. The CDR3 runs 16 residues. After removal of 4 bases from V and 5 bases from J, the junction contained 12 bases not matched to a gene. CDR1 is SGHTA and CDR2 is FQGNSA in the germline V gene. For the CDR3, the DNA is TGTGCCAGCAGCTACACCCCGACTAGCCGCATAGATACGCAGTATTTT. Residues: CASSYTPTSRIDTQYF.

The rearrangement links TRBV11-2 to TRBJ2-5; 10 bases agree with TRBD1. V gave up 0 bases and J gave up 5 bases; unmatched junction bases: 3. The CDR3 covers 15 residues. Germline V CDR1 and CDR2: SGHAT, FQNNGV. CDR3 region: CASSLDGDRGETQYF. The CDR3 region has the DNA TGTGCCAGCAGCTTAGATGGGGACAGGGGCGAGACCCAGTACTTC.

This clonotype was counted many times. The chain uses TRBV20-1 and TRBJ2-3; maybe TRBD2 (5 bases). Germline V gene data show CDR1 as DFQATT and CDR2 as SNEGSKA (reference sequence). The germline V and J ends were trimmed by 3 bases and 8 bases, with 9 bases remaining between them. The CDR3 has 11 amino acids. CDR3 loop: CSASRRGTQYF. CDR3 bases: TGCAGTGCTAGCCGCCGGGGTACGCAGTATTTT.

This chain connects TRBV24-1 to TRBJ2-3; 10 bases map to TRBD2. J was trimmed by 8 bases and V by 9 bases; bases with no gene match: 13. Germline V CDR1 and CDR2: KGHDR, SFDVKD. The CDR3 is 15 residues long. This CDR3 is CATRGLARPLGTQYF. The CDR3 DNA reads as TGTGCCACCCGGGGACTAGCGCGGCCGTTGGGTACGCAGTATTTT.

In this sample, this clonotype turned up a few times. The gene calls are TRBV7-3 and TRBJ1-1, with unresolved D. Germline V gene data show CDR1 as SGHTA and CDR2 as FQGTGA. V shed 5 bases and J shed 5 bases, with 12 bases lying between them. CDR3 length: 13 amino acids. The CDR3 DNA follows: TGTGCCAGCAGCCTCGATACGGGGACTGAAGCTTTCTTT. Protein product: CASSLDTGTEAFF. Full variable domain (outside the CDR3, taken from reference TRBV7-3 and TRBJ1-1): GAGVSQTPSNKVTEKGKYVELRCDPISGHTALYWYRQSLGQGPEFLIYFQGTGAADDSGLPNDRFFAVRPEGSVSTLKIQRTERGDSAVYLCASSLDTGTEAFFGQGTRLTVV.

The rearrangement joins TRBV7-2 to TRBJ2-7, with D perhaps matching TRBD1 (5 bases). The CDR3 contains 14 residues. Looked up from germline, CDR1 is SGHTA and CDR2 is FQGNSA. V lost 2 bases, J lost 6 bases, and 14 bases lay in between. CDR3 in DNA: TGTGCCAGCAGCTTAATCGGGCCAGGGCGCGAGCAGTACGTC. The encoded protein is CASSLIGPGREQYV.

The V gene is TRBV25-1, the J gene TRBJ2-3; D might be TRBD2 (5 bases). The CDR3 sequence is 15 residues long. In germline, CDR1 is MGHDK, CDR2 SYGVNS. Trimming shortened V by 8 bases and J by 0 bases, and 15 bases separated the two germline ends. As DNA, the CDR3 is TGTGCCAGCTCCTGGACTTCCCCTAGCACAGATACGCAGTATTTT. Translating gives CASSWTSPSTDTQYF.

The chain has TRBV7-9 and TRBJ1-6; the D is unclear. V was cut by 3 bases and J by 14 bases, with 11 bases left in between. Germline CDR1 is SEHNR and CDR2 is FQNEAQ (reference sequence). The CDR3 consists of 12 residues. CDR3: CASSFPKAALHF. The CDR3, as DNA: TGTGCCAGCAGCTTTCCTAAGGCGGCCCTCCACTTT.

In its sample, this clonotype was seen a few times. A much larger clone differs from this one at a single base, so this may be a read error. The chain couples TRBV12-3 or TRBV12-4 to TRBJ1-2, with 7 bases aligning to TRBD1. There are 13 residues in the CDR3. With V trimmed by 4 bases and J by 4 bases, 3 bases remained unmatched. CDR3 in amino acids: CASSWGQSYGYTF. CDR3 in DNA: TGTGCCAGCAGTTGGGGACAGAGCTATGGCTACACCTTC.

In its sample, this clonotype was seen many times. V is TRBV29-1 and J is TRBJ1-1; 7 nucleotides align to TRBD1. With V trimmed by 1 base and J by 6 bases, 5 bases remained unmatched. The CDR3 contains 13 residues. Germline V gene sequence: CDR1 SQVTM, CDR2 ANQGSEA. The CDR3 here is CSVEGQGFSEAFF. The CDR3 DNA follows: TGCAGCGTTGAAGGACAGGGCTTCTCTGAAGCTTTCTTT.

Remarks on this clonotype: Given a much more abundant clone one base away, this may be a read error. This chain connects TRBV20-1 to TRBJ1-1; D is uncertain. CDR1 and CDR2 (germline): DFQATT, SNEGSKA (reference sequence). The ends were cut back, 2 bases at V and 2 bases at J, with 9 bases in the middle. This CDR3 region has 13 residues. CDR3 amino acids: CSARPGPNTEAFF. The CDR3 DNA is TGCAGTGCTAGACCCGGACCTAACACTGAAGCTTTCTTT.

The CDR3 spells CASSRGSLNEQFF. Here the CDR3 DNA reads TGTGCCAGCAGCCGGGGTAGTCTGAATGAGCAGTTCTTC. V usage is TRBV7-2 and J usage is TRBJ2-1, with D possibly being TRBD2 (5 bases). Germline V gene lookup returns CDR1 SGHTA and CDR2 FQGNSA. V shed 5 bases and J shed 7 bases, with 12 bases lying between them. The CDR3 is made up of 13 amino acids.